What follows are 9 T cell receptor beta chains derived from one specimen sequenced in a study of T cell responses to AZD1222 COVID-19 vaccine. Sequencing was performed with immunoSEQ multiplex PCR; in TCRdb, only in-frame clones are kept and a portion is missing. The table lists approximately 110,000 clones, roughly 86% of them singletons, with about 4.5% in the top ten. Source: peripheral blood, taken on day 0 of AZD1222 vaccination. The receptor set was obtained from an adult in good health.

The chain combines TRBV28 with TRBJ2-3; 7 positions agree with TRBD1. The CDR3 has 14 residues. V lost 6 bases, J lost 1 base, and 4 bases stayed unmatched. Germline CDR1 reads MDHEN; CDR2 reads SYDVKM. DNA of the CDR3: TGTGCCAGCAGAACAGGACAGGGCACAGATACGCAGTATTTT. It encodes CASRTGQGTDTQYF.

This chain uses TRBV25-1 with TRBJ1-5, with D perhaps TRBD1 (6 bases). Between the trimmed V and J ends, which lost 8 bases and 6 bases, there was a span of 14 bases. This CDR3 comprises 13 residues. Germline-derived CDR1 and CDR2 are MGHDK and SYGVNS. CDR3 nucleotides: TGTGCCAGCGGTATACAGGGAACTCAGCCCCAGCATTTT. It codes for CASGIQGTQPQHF.

The chain is built from TRBV5-6 and TRBJ1-2, with 7 bases matching TRBD1. The germline V gene has CDR1 SGHDT and CDR2 YYEEEE. V shed 4 bases and J 7 bases; nucleotides not matched to a gene: 7. The CDR3 consists of 13 residues. Here the CDR3 DNA reads TGTGCCAGCAGCCATCGACAGGGCGGTGGCTACACCTTC. Its protein product is CASSHRQGGGYTF.

CDR3 bases: TGTGCCAGCAGCGTCTCTGCCTCTGGGGCCAACGTCCTGACTTTC. It yields the protein CASSVSASGANVLTF. This chain links TRBV14 with TRBJ2-6, with D unresolved. Germline CDR1 and CDR2: SGHDN and FVKESK. This CDR3 region has 15 residues. The V gene lost 5 bases and the J gene lost 0 bases, with 8 bases spanning the gap.

The J gene is TRBJ2-7, the V gene TRBV7-2; 9 bases are shared with TRBD1. V lost 6 bases, J lost 2 bases, and 5 bases stayed unmatched. The CDR3 extends over 14 amino acids. The germline CDR1 and CDR2 sequences are SGHTA and FQGNSA. The CDR3 loop is CASSRTGVTYEQYF. CDR3 in DNA: TGTGCCAGCAGTCGGACAGGGGTTACCTACGAGCAGTACTTC.

The V call is TRBV11-2, the J call TRBJ1-5, with 7 bases aligning to TRBD1. Looked up from germline, CDR1 is SGHAT and CDR2 is FQNNGV. V lost 5 bases to trimming and J lost 7 bases; unmatched junction nucleotides: 5. The CDR3 is 13 residues long. This CDR3 reads CASSIGTEQPQHF. The CDR3 nucleotides read TGTGCCAGCAGCATCGGGACAGAACAGCCCCAGCATTTT.

The chain employs TRBV7-8 and TRBJ1-1; the match to TRBD1 covers 11 bases. V lost 1 base to trimming and J lost 12 bases; unmatched junction nucleotides: 4. The CDR3 length is 13 residues. CDR1 SGHVS and CDR2 FQNEAQ come from the germline V gene. CDR3 nucleotides: TGTGCCAGCAGCTTAGGGACAGGGGGCGAAACTTTCTTT. Translating it yields CASSLGTGGETFF.

This clone was recorded only once. The rearrangement joins TRBV4-1 to TRBJ1-1; weak D call: TRBD1 (6 bases). Germline CDR1 MGHRA, CDR2 YSYEKL. With 8 bases removed from V and 4 bases from J, the gap between germline ends came to 8 bases. The CDR3 totals 11 residues. CDR3 region: CASARGTEAFF. The CDR3 region has the DNA TGCGCCAGCGCCAGGGGCACTGAAGCTTTCTTT.

The rearrangement joins TRBV28 to TRBJ1-4, with TRBD1 as a possible D gene (5 bases). Germline V CDR1 and CDR2: MDHEN, SYDVKM. The CDR3 sequence is 15 residues long. V was pared by 2 bases and J by 7 bases, with 14 bases between. The CDR3 reads CASSLQGLEGEKLFF. CDR3 DNA: TGTGCCAGCAGTTTACAGGGCCTAGAGGGTGAAAAACTGTTTTTT.